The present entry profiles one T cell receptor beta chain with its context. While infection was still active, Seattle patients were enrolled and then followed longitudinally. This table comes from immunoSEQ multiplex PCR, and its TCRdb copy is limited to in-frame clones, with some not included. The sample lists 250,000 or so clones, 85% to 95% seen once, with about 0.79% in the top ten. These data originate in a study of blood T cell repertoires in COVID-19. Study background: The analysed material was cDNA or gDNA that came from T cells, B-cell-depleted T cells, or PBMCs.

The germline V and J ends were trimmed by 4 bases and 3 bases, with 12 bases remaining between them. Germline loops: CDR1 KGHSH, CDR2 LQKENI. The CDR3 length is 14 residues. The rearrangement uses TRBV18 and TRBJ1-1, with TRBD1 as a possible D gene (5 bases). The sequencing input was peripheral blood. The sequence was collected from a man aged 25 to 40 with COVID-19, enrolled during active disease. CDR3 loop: CASSQDEQDTEAFF. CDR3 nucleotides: TGTGCCAGCTCACAAGACGAACAGGACACTGAAGCTTTCTTT.